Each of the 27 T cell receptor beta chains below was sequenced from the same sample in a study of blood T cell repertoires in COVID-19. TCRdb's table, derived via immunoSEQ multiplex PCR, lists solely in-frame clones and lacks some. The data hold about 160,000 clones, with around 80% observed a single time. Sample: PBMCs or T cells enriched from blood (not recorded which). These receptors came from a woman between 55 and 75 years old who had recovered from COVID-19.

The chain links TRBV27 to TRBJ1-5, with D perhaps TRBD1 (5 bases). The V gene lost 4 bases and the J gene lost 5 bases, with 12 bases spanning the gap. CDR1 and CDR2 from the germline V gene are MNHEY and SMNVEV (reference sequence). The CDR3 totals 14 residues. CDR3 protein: CASSWAGPYQPQHF. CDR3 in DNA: TGTGCCAGCAGTTGGGCAGGGCCCTATCAGCCCCAGCATTTT.

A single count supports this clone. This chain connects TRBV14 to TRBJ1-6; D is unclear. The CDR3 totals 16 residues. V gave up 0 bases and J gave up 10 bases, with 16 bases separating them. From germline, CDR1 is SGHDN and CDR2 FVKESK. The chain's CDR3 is CASSQDFGWSISPLHF. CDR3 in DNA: TGTGCCAGCAGCCAAGATTTCGGGTGGTCCATATCACCCCTCCACTTT.

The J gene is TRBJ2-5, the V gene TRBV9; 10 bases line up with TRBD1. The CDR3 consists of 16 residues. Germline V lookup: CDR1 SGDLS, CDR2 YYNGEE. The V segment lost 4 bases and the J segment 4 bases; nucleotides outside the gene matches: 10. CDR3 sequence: CASSPRGDRGTETQYF. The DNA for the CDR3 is TGTGCCAGCAGCCCCCGGGGGGACAGGGGTACAGAGACCCAGTACTTC.

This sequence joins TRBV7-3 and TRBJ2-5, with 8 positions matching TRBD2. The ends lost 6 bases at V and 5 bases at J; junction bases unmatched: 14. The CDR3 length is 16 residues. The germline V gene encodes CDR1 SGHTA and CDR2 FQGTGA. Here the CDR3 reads CASSSKPGLGMETQYF. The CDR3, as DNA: TGTGCCAGCAGTTCCAAGCCGGGACTAGGGATGGAGACCCAGTACTTC.

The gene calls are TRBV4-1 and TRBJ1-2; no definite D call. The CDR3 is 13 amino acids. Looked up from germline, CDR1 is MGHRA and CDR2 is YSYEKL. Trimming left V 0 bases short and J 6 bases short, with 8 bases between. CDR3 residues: CASSQEAGDGYTF. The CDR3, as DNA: TGCGCCAGCAGCCAAGAGGCGGGAGATGGCTACACCTTC.

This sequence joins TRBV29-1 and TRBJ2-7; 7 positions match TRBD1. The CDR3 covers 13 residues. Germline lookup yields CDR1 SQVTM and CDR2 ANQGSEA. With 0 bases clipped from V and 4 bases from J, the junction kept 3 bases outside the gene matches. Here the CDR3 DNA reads TGCAGCGTTGAAGATGAACAGGGGTACGAGCAGTACTTC. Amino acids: CSVEDEQGYEQYF.

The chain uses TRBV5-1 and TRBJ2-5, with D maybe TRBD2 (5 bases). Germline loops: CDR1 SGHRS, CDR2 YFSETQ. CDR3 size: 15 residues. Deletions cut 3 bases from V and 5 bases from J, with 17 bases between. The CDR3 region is CASSSTATGGETQYF. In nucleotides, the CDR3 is TGCGCCAGCAGCTCCACCGCCACCGGCGGGGAGACCCAGTACTTC. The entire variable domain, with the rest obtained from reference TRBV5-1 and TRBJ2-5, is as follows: KAGVTQTPRYLIKTRGQQVTLSCSPISGHRSVSWYQQTPGQGLQFLFEYFSETQRNKGNFPGRFSGRQFSNSRSEMNVSTLELGDSALYLCASSSTATGGETQYFGPGTRLLVL.

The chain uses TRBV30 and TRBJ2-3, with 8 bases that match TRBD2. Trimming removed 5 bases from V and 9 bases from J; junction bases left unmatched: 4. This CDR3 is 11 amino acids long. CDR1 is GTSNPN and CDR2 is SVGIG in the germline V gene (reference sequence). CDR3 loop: CAWLRTSTQYF. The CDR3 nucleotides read TGTGCCTGGTTACGGACTAGCACGCAGTATTTT.

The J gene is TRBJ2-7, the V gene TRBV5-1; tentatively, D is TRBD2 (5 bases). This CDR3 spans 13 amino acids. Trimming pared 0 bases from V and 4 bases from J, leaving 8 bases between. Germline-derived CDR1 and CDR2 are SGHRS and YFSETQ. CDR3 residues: CASSLAGVYEQYF. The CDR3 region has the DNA TGCGCCAGCAGCTTGGCCGGGGTTTACGAGCAGTACTTC.

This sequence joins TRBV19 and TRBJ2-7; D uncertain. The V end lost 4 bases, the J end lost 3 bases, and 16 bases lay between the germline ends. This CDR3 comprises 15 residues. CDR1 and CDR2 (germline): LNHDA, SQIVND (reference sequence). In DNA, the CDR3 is TGTGCCAGTAGTAGCAAGTGGAATCCAGGCTACGAGCAGTACTTC. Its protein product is CASSSKWNPGYEQYF.

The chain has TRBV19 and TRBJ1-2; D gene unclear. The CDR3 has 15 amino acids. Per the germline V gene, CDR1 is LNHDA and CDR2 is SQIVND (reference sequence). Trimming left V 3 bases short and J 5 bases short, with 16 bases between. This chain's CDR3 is CASSIIATPGYGYTF. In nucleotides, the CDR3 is TGTGCCAGTAGTATTATCGCAACTCCAGGTTATGGCTACACCTTC.

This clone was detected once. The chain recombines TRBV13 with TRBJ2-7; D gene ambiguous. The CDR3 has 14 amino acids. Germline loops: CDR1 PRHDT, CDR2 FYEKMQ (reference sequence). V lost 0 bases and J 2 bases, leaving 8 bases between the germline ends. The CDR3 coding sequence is TGTGCCAGCAGCTTAGGTCGCGGAGCCTACGAGCAGTACTTC. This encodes CASSLGRGAYEQYF. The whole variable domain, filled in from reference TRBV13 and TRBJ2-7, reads AAGVIQSPRHLIKEKRETATLKCYPIPRHDTVYWYQQGPGQDPQFLISFYEKMQSDKGSIPDRFSAQQFSDYHSELNMSSLELGDSALYFCASSLGRGAYEQYFGPGTRLTVT.

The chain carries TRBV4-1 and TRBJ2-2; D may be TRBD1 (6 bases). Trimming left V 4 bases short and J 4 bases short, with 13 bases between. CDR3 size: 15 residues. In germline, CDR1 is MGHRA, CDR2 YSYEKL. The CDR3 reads CASSPLSRGTGELFF. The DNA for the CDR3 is TGCGCCAGCAGCCCTTTAAGCAGGGGCACCGGGGAGCTGTTTTTT.

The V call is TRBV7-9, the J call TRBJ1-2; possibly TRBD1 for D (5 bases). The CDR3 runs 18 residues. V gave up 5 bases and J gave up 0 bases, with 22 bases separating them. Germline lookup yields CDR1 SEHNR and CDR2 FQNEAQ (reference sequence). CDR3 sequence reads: CASSPGDLTRIANYGYTF. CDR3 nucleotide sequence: TGTGCCAGCAGCCCGGGGGACCTAACGAGAATAGCTAACTATGGCTACACCTTC.

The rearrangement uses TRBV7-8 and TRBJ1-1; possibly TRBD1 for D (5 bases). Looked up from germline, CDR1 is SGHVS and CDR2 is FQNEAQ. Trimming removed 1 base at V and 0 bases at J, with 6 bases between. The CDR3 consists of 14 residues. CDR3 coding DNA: TGTGCCAGCAGCTTAGGACAGCTGAACACTGAAGCTTTCTTT. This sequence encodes CASSLGQLNTEAFF.

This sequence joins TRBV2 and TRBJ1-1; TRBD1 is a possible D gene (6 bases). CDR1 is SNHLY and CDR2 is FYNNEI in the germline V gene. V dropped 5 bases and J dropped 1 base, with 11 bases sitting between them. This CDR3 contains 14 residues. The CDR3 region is CASSLVTGNTEAFF. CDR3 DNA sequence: TGTGCCAGCAGTCTCGTGACAGGGAACACTGAAGCTTTCTTT.

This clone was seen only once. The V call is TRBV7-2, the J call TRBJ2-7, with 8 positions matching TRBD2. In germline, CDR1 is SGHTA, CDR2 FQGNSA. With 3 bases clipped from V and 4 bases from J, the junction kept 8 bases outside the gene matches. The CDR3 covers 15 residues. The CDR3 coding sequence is TGTGCCAGCAGCTTTTTCAGCGGGGGCGTATACGAGCAGTACTTC. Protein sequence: CASSFFSGGVYEQYF.

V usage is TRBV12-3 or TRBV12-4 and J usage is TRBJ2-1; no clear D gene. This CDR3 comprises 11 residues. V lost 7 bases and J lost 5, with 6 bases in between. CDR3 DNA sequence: TGTGCCAGCATCGCGGACAATGAGCAGTTCTTC. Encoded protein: CASIADNEQFF.

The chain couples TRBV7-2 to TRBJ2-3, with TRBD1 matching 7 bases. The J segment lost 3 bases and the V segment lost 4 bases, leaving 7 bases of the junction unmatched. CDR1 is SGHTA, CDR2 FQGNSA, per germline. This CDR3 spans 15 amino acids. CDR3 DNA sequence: TGTGCCAGCAGCTACAGGGGTTCAATAACAGATACGCAGTATTTT. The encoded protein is CASSYRGSITDTQYF. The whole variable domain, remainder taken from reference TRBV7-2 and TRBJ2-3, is GAGVSQSPSNKVTEKGKDVELRCDPISGHTALYWYRQSLGQGLEFLIYFQGNSAPDKSGLPSDRFSAERTGGSVSTLTIQRTQQEDSAVYLCASSYRGSITDTQYFGPGTRLTVL.

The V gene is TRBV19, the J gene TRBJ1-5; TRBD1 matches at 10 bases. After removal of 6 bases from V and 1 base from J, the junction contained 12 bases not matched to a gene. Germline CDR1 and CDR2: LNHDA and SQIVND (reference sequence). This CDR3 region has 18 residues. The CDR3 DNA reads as TGTGCCAGTAGCAGACAGGGGGCTATTGAGTTAAGCAATCAGCCCCAGCATTTT. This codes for CASSRQGAIELSNQPQHF.

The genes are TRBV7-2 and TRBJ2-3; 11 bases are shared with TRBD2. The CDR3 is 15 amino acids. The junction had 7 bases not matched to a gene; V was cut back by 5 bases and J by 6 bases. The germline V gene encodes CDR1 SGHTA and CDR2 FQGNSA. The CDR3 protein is CASSGGTSGSDTQYF. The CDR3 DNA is TGTGCCAGCAGCGGCGGGACTAGCGGTTCGGATACGCAGTATTTT.

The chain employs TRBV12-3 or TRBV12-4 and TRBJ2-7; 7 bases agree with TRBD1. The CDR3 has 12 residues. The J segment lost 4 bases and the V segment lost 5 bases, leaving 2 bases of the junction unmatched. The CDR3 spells CASSPTGYEQYF. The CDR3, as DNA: TGTGCCAGCAGTCCGACAGGGTACGAGCAGTACTTC.

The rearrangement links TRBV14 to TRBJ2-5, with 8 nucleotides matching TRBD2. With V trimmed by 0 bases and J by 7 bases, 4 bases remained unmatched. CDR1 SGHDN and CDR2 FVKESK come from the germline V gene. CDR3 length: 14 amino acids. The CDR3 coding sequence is TGTGCCAGCAGCCAAGACTTAGCGGGGTTGACCCAGTACTTC. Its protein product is CASSQDLAGLTQYF.

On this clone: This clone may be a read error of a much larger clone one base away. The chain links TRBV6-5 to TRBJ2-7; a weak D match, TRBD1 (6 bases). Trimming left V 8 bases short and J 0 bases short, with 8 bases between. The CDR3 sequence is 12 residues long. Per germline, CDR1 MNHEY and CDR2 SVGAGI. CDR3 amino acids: CASGDNSYEQYF. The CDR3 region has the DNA TGTGCCAGCGGGGACAACTCCTACGAGCAGTACTTC.

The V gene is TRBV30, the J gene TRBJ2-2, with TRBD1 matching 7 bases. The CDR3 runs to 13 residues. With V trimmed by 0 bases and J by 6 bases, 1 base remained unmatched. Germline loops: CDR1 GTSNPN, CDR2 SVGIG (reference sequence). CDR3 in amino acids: CAWSVGGSGELFF. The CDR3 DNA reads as TGTGCCTGGAGTGTAGGGGGCTCCGGGGAGCTGTTTTTT.

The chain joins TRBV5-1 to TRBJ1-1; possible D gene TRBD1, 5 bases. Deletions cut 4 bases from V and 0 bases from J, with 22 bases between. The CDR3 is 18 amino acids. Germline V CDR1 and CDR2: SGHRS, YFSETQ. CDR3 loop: CASSPRPRDSSVNTEAFF. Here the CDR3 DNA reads TGCGCCAGCAGCCCCAGACCAAGAGACAGTTCGGTGAACACTGAAGCTTTCTTT.

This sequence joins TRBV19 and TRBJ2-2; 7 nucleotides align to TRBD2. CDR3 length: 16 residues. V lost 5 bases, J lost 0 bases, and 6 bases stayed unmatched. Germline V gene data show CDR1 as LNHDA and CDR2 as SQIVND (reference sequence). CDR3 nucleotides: TGTGCCAGTAGTTGGGGGGAGGGGTCGAACACCGGGGAGCTGTTTTTT. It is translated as CASSWGEGSNTGELFF.